Following are 13 T cell receptor beta chains from one sample sequenced in a study of CD8+CD57+ T cells in acquired aplastic anemia. CD8+CD57+ cell expansion, shown by flow cytometry, had occurred in the patients selected for sequencing. Template material for TCR beta VDJ and CDR3 profiling consisted of genomic DNA. A single record per CDR3 protein comes from TCRdb applying MiXCR to the reads. The sample shows about 220,000 distinct CDR3 sequences, roughly half of them seen only once. Sequenced: sorted CD4+, CD8+, or CD8+CD57+ T cells (not recorded which) from PBMCs. The source of these receptors is a human donor with aplastic anemia.

The table lists this clonotype with a count of one. The chain combines TRBV7-2 with TRBJ2-3, with a possible D match to TRBD1 (5 bases). The CDR3 consists of 15 residues. CDR1 is SGHTA and CDR2 is FQGNSA in the germline V gene. The V end lost 4 bases, the J end lost 4 bases, and 15 bases lay between the germline ends. The CDR3 region is CASSSYRSTADTQYF. For the CDR3, the DNA is TGTGCCAGCAGCTCTTACAGGAGTACGGCAGATACGCAGTATTTT.

Notes on this clonotype: A much larger clone lies a single base off, so this may be a read error. V and J are TRBV5-1 and TRBJ2-7; D may be TRBD1 (5 bases). Germline V gene sequence: CDR1 SGHRS, CDR2 YFSETQ. V was shortened by 4 bases and J by 3 bases, with 11 bases between the two germline ends. This CDR3 region has 13 residues. CDR3 nucleotide sequence: TGCGCCAGCAGCGTAGGGGAAGGCTACGAGCAGTACTTC. This gives the protein CASSVGEGYEQYF. The complete variable domain, with remaining parts taken from reference TRBV5-1 and TRBJ2-7, reads KAGVTQTPRYLIKTRGQQVTLSCSPISGHRSVSWYQQTPGQGLQFLFEYFSETQRNKGNFPGRFSGRQFSNSRSEMNVSTLELGDSALYLCASSVGEGYEQYFGPGTRLTVT.

The chain links TRBV12-5 to TRBJ1-3; D gene ambiguous. Germline CDR1 and CDR2: LGHNT and FRNRAP. The CDR3 is made up of 16 amino acids. Trimming stripped 6 bases from V and 0 bases from J, with 15 bases between. The DNA for the CDR3 is TGTGCTAGTGGCCCTGGGAGGCTGTGCTCTGGAAACACCATATATTTT. This codes for CASGPGRLCSGNTIYF.

In regard to this clonotype: The junction shows a germline mismatch at one end, possibly a read error. This chain connects TRBV10-3 to TRBJ1-1, with a weak D call TRBD1 (5 bases). The V gene's germline CDR1 is ENHRY and CDR2 SYGVKD. This CDR3 spans 22 amino acids. The CDR3 coding sequence is TGTGCCGTCAGTATAGTGGGAATAGCTTCCGAGGGGCAGGTCTGTTCGGACACTGAAGCTTTCTTT. Protein: CAVSIVGIASEGQVCSDTEAFF.

This clonotype has a handful of counts. This sequence joins TRBV27 and TRBJ2-7; TRBD2 matches 9 bases. The J segment lost 0 bases and the V segment lost 5 bases, leaving 8 bases of the junction unmatched. Germline lookup yields CDR1 MNHEY and CDR2 SMNVEV (reference sequence). This CDR3 has 16 amino acids. CDR3: CASSERLADTSYEQYF. The CDR3 DNA reads TGTGCCAGCAGTGAAAGACTAGCGGACACCTCCTACGAGCAGTACTTC.

This clonotype was counted a few times. This may arise from a read error, as a much more abundant clone is one base away. The J gene is TRBJ2-2, the V gene TRBV14, with 9 bases lining up with TRBD2. Germline assignment: CDR1 SGHDN and CDR2 FVKESK. The J segment lost 4 bases and the V segment lost 4 bases, leaving 4 bases of the junction unmatched. The CDR3 has 15 amino acids. The DNA of the CDR3 is TGTGCCAGCAGCCTAGGGACTAGCCTCACCGGGGAGCTGTTTTTT. Translated: CASSLGTSLTGELFF.

The genes are TRBV7-2 and TRBJ2-7; 9 bases line up with TRBD1. The CDR3 loop spans 15 amino acids. From germline, CDR1 is SGHTA and CDR2 FQGNSA. V shed 1 base and J 5 bases; nucleotides not matched to a gene: 6. CDR3 amino acids: CASSLERQGVDEQYF. The CDR3 region has the DNA TGTGCCAGCAGCTTAGAGCGACAGGGGGTCGACGAGCAGTACTTC.

J is TRBJ1-1 and V is TRBV27; no reliable D call. The CDR3 is made up of 12 amino acids. V lost 6 bases and J lost 4, with 9 bases in between. Germline V gene lookup returns CDR1 MNHEY and CDR2 SMNVEV (reference sequence). In nucleotides, the CDR3 is TGTGCCAGCAGGGTCGCAGGCACTGAAGCTTTCTTT. Translation: CASRVAGTEAFF.

This clonotype was seen ten or more times. The chain recombines TRBV4-1 with TRBJ2-5; 15 bases agree with TRBD2. J was trimmed by 4 bases and V by 3 bases; bases with no gene match: 3. Germline CDR1 is MGHRA and CDR2 is YSYEKL. This CDR3 region has 16 residues. The CDR3 DNA reads as TGCGCCAGCAGCCACGGACTAGCGGGGGGGCTAGAGACCCAGTACTTC. It codes for CASSHGLAGGLETQYF.

This clonotype was observed at least ten times. The chain recombines TRBV11-2 with TRBJ1-1, with D tentatively TRBD1 (6 bases). The CDR3 covers 17 residues. V was clipped by 5 bases and J by 2 bases, with 21 bases between them. Germline V gene sequence: CDR1 SGHAT, CDR2 FQNNGV. This CDR3 is CASSPGRLGARNTEAFF. CDR3 nucleotide sequence: TGTGCCAGCAGCCCAGGGCGCCTGGGGGCGCGTAACACTGAAGCTTTCTTT.

J is TRBJ1-5 and V is TRBV7-8, with D unclear. The CDR3 consists of 13 residues. With 3 bases removed from V and 1 base from J, the gap between germline ends came to 4 bases. Germline loops: CDR1 SGHVS, CDR2 FQNEAQ. The CDR3: CASSLSSNQPQHF. The CDR3 DNA sequence: TGTGCCAGCAGCTTGAGCAGCAATCAGCCCCAGCATTTT.

This clonotype was observed at least ten times. The V gene is TRBV9, the J gene TRBJ2-7; D possibly corresponds to TRBD1 (6 bases). V shed 4 bases and J shed 1 base, with 15 bases lying between them. The CDR3 runs 15 residues. Germline lookup yields CDR1 SGDLS and CDR2 YYNGEE. The CDR3 nucleotides are TGTGCCAGCAGCCCAGAGGGGGACGGATCCTACGAGCAGTACTTC. Protein sequence: CASSPEGDGSYEQYF.

This clonotype was detected many times. The V gene is TRBV7-9, the J gene TRBJ1-1; TRBD1 matches 7 bases. Trimming cost V 5 bases and J 3 bases; bases outside gene matches: 9. CDR1 and CDR2 (germline): SEHNR, FQNEAQ (reference sequence). This CDR3 has 15 residues. The CDR3 sequence is CASSPPGGKDTEAFF. CDR3 coding DNA: TGTGCCAGCAGCCCTCCAGGGGGAAAGGACACTGAAGCTTTCTTT. Complete variable domain (other parts from reference TRBV7-9 and TRBJ1-1): DTGVSQNPRHKITKRGQNVTFRCDPISEHNRLYWYRQTLGQGPEFLTYFQNEAQLEKSRLLSDRFSAERPKGSFSTLEIQRTEQGDSAMYLCASSPPGGKDTEAFFGQGTRLTVV.